These 12 T cell receptor beta chains were all obtained from the same sample, sequenced in a study of cytomegalovirus exposure and HLA in healthy donors. 60 Vbeta and 13 Jbeta primers were used in PCR. Clones were read by immunoSEQ multiplex PCR, and TCRdb kept only the in-frame ones, dropping some. In the table there are about 110,000 clones, more than 75% of which are singletons. Sequencing used PBMCs. Source of these receptors: a man between 40 and 49 years old in good health and CMV-seronegative.

V and J are TRBV19 and TRBJ1-1, with a tentative D call TRBD1 (6 bases). Germline loops: CDR1 LNHDA, CDR2 SQIVND (reference sequence). V shed 0 bases and J shed 10 bases, with 12 bases lying between them. The CDR3 sequence is 13 residues long. CDR3: CASSIDKARGAFF. In nucleotides, the CDR3 is TGTGCCAGTAGTATAGATAAGGCCAGGGGAGCTTTCTTT.

The V and J genes are TRBV9 and TRBJ1-6; weak D call: TRBD1 (5 bases). CDR3 length: 15 residues. The germline V gene encodes CDR1 SGDLS and CDR2 YYNGEE. V shed 0 bases and J shed 5 bases, with 9 bases lying between them. CDR3 DNA: TGTGCCAGCAGCGTAGGAGGAGGGGATAATTCACCCCTCCACTTT. Translation gives CASSVGGGDNSPLHF.

The chain carries TRBV28 and TRBJ2-7; tentative D call: TRBD1 (5 bases). V was clipped by 7 bases and J by 3 bases, with 10 bases between them. The CDR3 totals 12 residues. Per germline, CDR1 MDHEN and CDR2 SYDVKM. The CDR3 spells CASTQGLYEQYF. The CDR3 DNA sequence: TGTGCCAGCACCCAGGGTCTCTACGAGCAGTACTTC.

The chain uses TRBV6-5 and TRBJ2-7; TRBD2 matches 8 bases. This CDR3 contains 14 residues. Looked up from germline, CDR1 is MNHEY and CDR2 is SVGAGI. V lost 4 bases to trimming and J lost 3 bases; unmatched junction nucleotides: 5. The CDR3, as DNA: TGTGCCAGCAGTTCAGCGGGGGTAAGCTACGAGCAGTACTTC. Translating it yields CASSSAGVSYEQYF.

The chain employs TRBV19 and TRBJ2-1; unclear D gene. Trimming took off 9 bases at V and 2 bases at J, with 5 bases between the two ends. In germline, CDR1 is LNHDA, CDR2 SQIVND (reference sequence). This CDR3 is 11 amino acids long. The CDR3 reads CASSAYNEQFF. The CDR3 DNA follows: TGTGCCAGCTCAGCCTACAATGAGCAGTTCTTC.

The rearrangement uses TRBV7-9 and TRBJ1-1, with 10 bases lining up with TRBD1. Germline CDR1 reads SEHNR; CDR2 reads FQNEAQ (reference sequence). The CDR3 length is 15 residues. V lost 5 bases to trimming and J lost 2 bases; unmatched junction nucleotides: 5. As DNA, the CDR3 is TGTGCCAGCAGCCCCCGACAGGGGGCAAACACTGAAGCTTTCTTT. Protein: CASSPRQGANTEAFF.

V gene TRBV28 combines with J gene TRBJ2-3; TRBD1 matches 7 bases. The ends lost 3 bases at V and 4 bases at J; junction bases unmatched: 10. CDR3 length: 16 residues. The germline CDR1 and CDR2 sequences are MDHEN and SYDVKM. CDR3 coding DNA: TGTGCCAGCAGTTTGCAGGACCCAGGGGGTCCAGATACGCAGTATTTT. This sequence encodes CASSLQDPGGPDTQYF.

This clone was seen just once. The chain couples TRBV27 to TRBJ2-7; 7 bases are shared with TRBD2. Germline loops: CDR1 MNHEY, CDR2 SMNVEV (reference sequence). CDR3 size: 15 residues. Trimming removed 3 bases from V and 3 bases from J; junction bases left unmatched: 8. As DNA, the CDR3 is TGTGCCAGCAGTTTTTACAGCGGGACCTTCTACGAGCAGTACTTC. Translating gives CASSFYSGTFYEQYF.

The chain is built from TRBV18 and TRBJ1-1; maybe TRBD1 (5 bases). This CDR3 is built from 15 residues. V was shortened by 5 bases and J by 0 bases, with 13 bases between the two germline ends. Germline V lookup: CDR1 KGHSH, CDR2 LQKENI. The CDR3 reads CASSSGRQLNTEAFF. In DNA form, the CDR3 reads TGTGCCAGCTCATCAGGACGACAGTTGAACACTGAAGCTTTCTTT.

V and J are TRBV28 and TRBJ2-5; possibly TRBD1 for D (5 bases). Trimming pared 0 bases from V and 5 bases from J, leaving 10 bases between. The germline gives CDR1 MDHEN, CDR2 SYDVKM. The length of the CDR3 is 14 residues. This chain's CDR3 is CASSLWKGKETQYF. The CDR3 bases are TGTGCCAGCAGTTTATGGAAGGGGAAGGAGACCCAGTACTTC.

V is TRBV5-4 and J is TRBJ1-2; maybe TRBD1 (5 bases). Looked up from germline, CDR1 is SGHNT and CDR2 is YYREEE (reference sequence). Deletions cut 4 bases from V and 8 bases from J, with 15 bases between. CDR3 length: 13 amino acids. CDR3 DNA sequence: TGTGCCAGCAGCCGGGGTGCGGGGGAAGGCTACACCTTC. It yields the protein CASSRGAGEGYTF.

This clone showed up just once. The chain combines TRBV5-4 with TRBJ1-1, with D possibly matching TRBD1 (5 bases). CDR1 and CDR2 (germline): SGHNT, YYREEE (reference sequence). CDR3 length equals 14 residues. Trimming shortened V by 0 bases and J by 5 bases, and 11 bases separated the two germline ends. The CDR3 DNA follows: TGTGCCAGCAGCTTGGAAGGCGGGACGACTGAAGCTTTCTTT. Its translation is CASSLEGGTTEAFF.